These T cell receptor beta chains were read from a single sample in a study of graft-versus-host responses after intestinal transplantation. Here immunoSEQ multiplex PCR was the method, and the copy in TCRdb shows in-frame clones only, minus some. This table holds some 87,000 clones, 85% to 95% found once. Their antigen targets remain unknown. Sequencing used unstimulated CD8+ T cells sorted from spleen or lymph node cells, obtained before transplant. Every receptor here comes from a human donor who was the organ donor for an intestinal transplant. CDR3s include the opening cysteine and the closing phenylalanine or tryptophan.

V gene	J gene	CDR3 protein
TRBV9	TRBJ2-5	CASDRGSDASGWETQYF
TRBV19	TRBJ2-1	CASSIPGLLEQFF
TRBV11-3	TRBJ2-3	CAITAVVTQYF
TRBV7-6	TRBJ2-7	CASSLAGQGFEQYF
TRBV19	TRBJ1-5	CASSIGHFNQPQHF
TRBV27	TRBJ1-2	CATGTGAGYTF
TRBV4-1	TRBJ2-5	CASSHRQGGQETQYF
TRBV7-9	TRBJ2-7	CASSSGRGGSYEQYF
TRBV19	TRBJ2-5	CASSPGQNQETQYF
TRBV27	TRBJ2-7	CASSYPAGEQYF
TRBV29-1	TRBJ2-7	CSATGGSFHEQYF